Presented here are 30 T cell receptor beta chains from one specimen sequenced in a study of shared clonotypes between healthy human individuals. TCRdb keeps only in-frame clones here, not all; method: immunoSEQ multiplex PCR. The sample carries a few million clones, 85% to 95% recorded once. Sequenced sample: naive CD4+ T cells sorted from blood. Subset described: CD45RA+ positively selected. The receptors were gathered from a man between 18 and 35 years old in good health.

Worth noting for this clone: Within the sample, other DNA sequences also encode this same CDR3. V is TRBV2 and J is TRBJ1-2; 9 bases match TRBD1. CDR3 length: 13 residues. Germline V gene data show CDR1 as SNHLY and CDR2 as FYNNEI. The V segment lost 5 bases and the J segment 4 bases; nucleotides outside the gene matches: 2. The CDR3 is CASSPGQGYGYTF. CDR3 nucleotides: TGTGCCAGCAGTCCGGGACAGGGCTATGGCTACACCTTC.

The V and J genes are TRBV5-6 and TRBJ2-3, with 7 nucleotides matching TRBD2. The V gene's germline CDR1 is SGHDT and CDR2 YYEEEE. This CDR3 comprises 14 residues. Trimming took 3 bases from V and 2 from J; bases not matched to a gene: 3. CDR3 protein: CASSSLAATDTQYF. The CDR3 bases are TGTGCCAGCAGCTCTCTAGCGGCCACAGATACGCAGTATTTT.

V usage is TRBV10-1 and J usage is TRBJ2-5, with D perhaps matching TRBD1 (6 bases). CDR3 size: 15 residues. The germline V gene encodes CDR1 WNHNN and CDR2 SYGVQD (reference sequence). V lost 6 bases, J lost 1 base, and 15 bases lay in between. The CDR3 DNA reads as TGCGCCAGCAGCCCACAGGGAATGGGCCAAGAGACCCAGTACTTC. This sequence encodes CASSPQGMGQETQYF.

CDR3 sequence (DNA): TGTGCCACCAGCGCTCCTGGAGGGAAGTCCGAGCAGTACTTC. Translated, it gives CATSAPGGKSEQYF. V usage is TRBV15 and J usage is TRBJ2-7, with D perhaps TRBD2 (6 bases). Germline V gene sequence: CDR1 LNHNV, CDR2 YYDKDF (reference sequence). The CDR3 extends over 14 amino acids. Trimming shortened V by 5 bases and J by 6 bases, and 17 bases separated the two germline ends.

The V and J genes are TRBV11-3 and TRBJ2-7; either TRBD1 or TRBD2 may supply D (7 bases each). This CDR3 has 15 amino acids. The germline V gene encodes CDR1 SGHNT and CDR2 YENEEA. With 1 base removed from V and 5 bases from J, the gap between germline ends came to 15 bases. CDR3 loop: CASSLVGQGGDEQYF. The CDR3 nucleotides are TGTGCCAGCAGCTTAGTTGGGCAGGGGGGGGACGAGCAGTACTTC.

The CDR3 DNA follows: TGCGCCAGCCGTCCTAGCGGGGCGGAAGGGGAGCAGTTCTTC. This encodes CASRPSGAEGEQFF. The chain recombines TRBV10-2 with TRBJ2-1, with 9 nucleotides matching TRBD2. The germline gives CDR1 WSHSY, CDR2 SAAADI. V shed 8 bases and J 10 bases; nucleotides not matched to a gene: 12. The CDR3 spans 14 residues.

V and J are TRBV19 and TRBJ1-6; D remains ambiguous. Germline CDR1 LNHDA, CDR2 SQIVND (reference sequence). The CDR3 has 14 residues. The ends were cut back, 7 bases at V and 2 bases at J, with 9 bases in the middle. CDR3 DNA sequence: TGTGCCAGTATTGCCGGGACCTATAATTCACCCCTCCACTTT. It specifies CASIAGTYNSPLHF.

This clone was counted once. Distinct nucleotide sequences in the sample also encode this CDR3. This chain joins TRBV5-1 and TRBJ2-7; the match to TRBD1 covers 8 bases. Per germline, CDR1 SGHRS and CDR2 YFSETQ. V lost 2 bases, J lost 1 base, and 2 bases stayed unmatched. The CDR3 has 14 residues. The CDR3 region has the DNA TGCGCCAGCAGCTTTACAGGGGGGTCCTACGAGCAGTACTTC. Encoded protein: CASSFTGGSYEQYF.

This chain connects TRBV7-2 to TRBJ2-3; D could derive from TRBD1 or TRBD2 (5 bases each). Germline CDR1 and CDR2: SGHTA and FQGNSA. V was cut by 0 bases and J by 4 bases, with 11 bases left in between. The CDR3 runs to 15 residues. The CDR3 DNA reads TGTGCCAGCAGCTTAGCGGTAGGGACCGCAGATACGCAGTATTTT. Translation: CASSLAVGTADTQYF.

This clone is a singleton in its sample. Distinct nucleotide sequences in the sample also encode this CDR3. The rearrangement joins TRBV28 to TRBJ1-6; TRBD1 might be the D (5 bases). The CDR3 is 14 residues long. Deletions cut 2 bases from V and 10 bases from J, with 12 bases between. CDR1 MDHEN and CDR2 SYDVKM come from the germline V gene. As DNA, the CDR3 is TGTGCCAGCAGTTTAGGGGGACCAAACTCACCCCTCCACTTT. Amino acids: CASSLGGPNSPLHF.

For this clone: The sample carries other DNA sequences with the same CDR3. The chain employs TRBV20-1 and TRBJ2-1; D ambiguous. In germline, CDR1 is DFQATT, CDR2 SNEGSKA (reference sequence). The V gene lost 4 bases and the J gene lost 10 bases, with 2 bases spanning the gap. This CDR3 contains 8 residues. The CDR3 DNA follows: TGCAGTGCTAACGAGCAGTTCTTC. Amino acid sequence: CSANEQFF.

V gene TRBV27 combines with J gene TRBJ2-7; tentative D call: TRBD2 (6 bases). Trimming stripped 4 bases from V and 5 bases from J, with 12 bases between. The CDR3 totals 13 residues. Germline CDR1 and CDR2: MNHEY and SMNVEV (reference sequence). The CDR3 nucleotides read TGTGCCAGCAGTTCCGGGACTTTCCACGAGCAGTACTTC. It is translated as CASSSGTFHEQYF.

The rearrangement links TRBV6-5 to TRBJ1-2; weak D call: TRBD1 (5 bases). Trimming shortened V by 4 bases and J by 7 bases, and 13 bases separated the two germline ends. The CDR3 contains 13 residues. Germline V CDR1 and CDR2: MNHEY, SVGAGI. The CDR3 DNA follows: TGTGCCAGCAGTTCCCGCGGGGCGGGTGGCTACACCTTC. Protein sequence: CASSSRGAGGYTF.

The gene calls are TRBV7-2 and TRBJ1-2; 9 bases fit TRBD1. The trim removed 4 bases at V and 2 bases at J, leaving 5 bases unmatched. In germline, CDR1 is SGHTA, CDR2 FQGNSA. This CDR3 contains 15 residues. CDR3 sequence (DNA): TGTGCCAGCAGCTCGACCGGGACAGGGAACTATGGCTACACCTTC. It codes for CASSSTGTGNYGYTF.

This clone was counted a single time. The chain combines TRBV12-5 with TRBJ2-5; perhaps TRBD2 as D (5 bases). Germline V CDR1 and CDR2: LGHNT, FRNRAP. This CDR3 is built from 13 residues. Trimming removed 1 base from V and 10 bases from J, with 13 bases in between. The CDR3 here is CASGLDIGRGQYF. The CDR3 nucleotides are TGTGCTAGTGGTTTGGATATAGGGAGAGGCCAGTACTTC.

About this clone itself: Distinct nucleotide sequences in the sample also encode this CDR3. This chain links TRBV28 with TRBJ1-5; the D is unclear. Trimming removed 2 bases from V and 3 bases from J, with 2 bases in between. The germline CDR1 and CDR2 sequences are MDHEN and SYDVKM. The CDR3 sequence is 12 residues long. The DNA for the CDR3 is TGTGCCAGCAGTTTAACCAATCAGCCCCAGCATTTT. The encoded protein is CASSLTNQPQHF.

The chain uses TRBV5-8 and TRBJ2-1, with 9 bases identical to TRBD1. CDR1 SGHTS and CDR2 YDEGEE come from the germline V gene. The CDR3 has 16 residues. V shed 1 base and J 4 bases; nucleotides not matched to a gene: 6. CDR3 protein: CASSLRGQGKYNEQFF. CDR3 in DNA: TGTGCCAGCAGCTTGCGGGGACAGGGCAAGTACAATGAGCAGTTCTTC.

This clone was picked up a small number of times. The chain recombines TRBV30 with TRBJ2-7; D unclear. Germline CDR1 GTSNPN, CDR2 SVGIG (reference sequence). V was shortened by 1 base and J by 3 bases, with 10 bases between the two germline ends. CDR3 length: 13 amino acids. The CDR3 loop is CAWSDDGNYEQYF. In DNA, the CDR3 is TGTGCCTGGAGTGATGACGGAAACTACGAGCAGTACTTC.

The rearrangement joins TRBV10-3 to TRBJ1-3; 8 nucleotides match TRBD1. Looked up from germline, CDR1 is ENHRY and CDR2 is SYGVKD. V gave up 5 bases and J gave up 0 bases; unmatched junction bases: 3. This CDR3 contains 15 residues. CDR3 bases: TGTGCCATCAGTCGGACAGGGCTCTCTGGAAACACCATATATTTT. It specifies CAISRTGLSGNTIYF.

The J gene is TRBJ1-2, the V gene TRBV7-2; no firm D call. V was cut by 3 bases and J by 0 bases, with 5 bases left in between. The V gene's germline CDR1 is SGHTA and CDR2 FQGNSA. The CDR3 contains 13 residues. In nucleotides, the CDR3 is TGTGCCAGCAGCTTTGTTACTAACTATGGCTACACCTTC. As protein: CASSFVTNYGYTF.

This clone has a single count. The V gene is TRBV30, the J gene TRBJ2-6; a possible D gene is TRBD1 (6 bases). Trimming pared 5 bases from V and 4 bases from J, leaving 12 bases between. Per germline, CDR1 GTSNPN and CDR2 SVGIG (reference sequence). The CDR3 loop spans 14 amino acids. The CDR3 nucleotides are TGTGCCTGGGAGCGGACAGCAGGGGCCAACGTCCTGACTTTC. It is translated as CAWERTAGANVLTF.

This sequence joins TRBV6-6 and TRBJ1-2, with 11 bases matching TRBD1. The CDR3 sequence is 15 residues long. Germline-derived CDR1 and CDR2 are MNHNY and SVGAGI (reference sequence). Trimming cost V 4 bases and J 4 bases; bases outside gene matches: 5. The CDR3 nucleotides read TGTGCCAGCAGTTCCGGACAGGGGGCTCTCTATGGCTACACCTTC. It yields the protein CASSSGQGALYGYTF.

This sequence joins TRBV5-1 and TRBJ2-7; D ambiguous. V lost 4 bases, J lost 5 bases, and 16 bases lay in between. CDR1 is SGHRS and CDR2 is YFSETQ in the germline V gene. This CDR3 has 14 residues. In DNA form, the CDR3 reads TGCGCCAGCAGCCAAGACTCGCCCAATAACGAGCAGTACTTC. As protein: CASSQDSPNNEQYF.

This clone has a handful of counts. Other nucleotide sequences in the sample specify the same CDR3. The chain combines TRBV4-1 with TRBJ1-5; 7 bases map to TRBD1. With V trimmed by 2 bases and J by 2 bases, 0 bases remained unmatched. There are 14 residues in the CDR3. CDR1 is MGHRA and CDR2 is YSYEKL in the germline V gene. Here the CDR3 DNA reads TGCGCCAGCAGCCAAACAGGGGGCAATCAGCCCCAGCATTTT. It specifies CASSQTGGNQPQHF.

This clone was seen once. The rearrangement joins TRBV28 to TRBJ1-1, with D perhaps matching TRBD1 (6 bases). V dropped 2 bases and J dropped 0 bases, with 22 bases sitting between them. Germline V gene sequence: CDR1 MDHEN, CDR2 SYDVKM. This CDR3 region has 19 residues. The DNA for the CDR3 is TGTGCCAGCAGTTTACCCACAGGGTCCAGCTTCTTCATGAACACTGAAGCTTTCTTT. Translated, it gives CASSLPTGSSFFMNTEAFF.

The rearrangement joins TRBV7-8 to TRBJ1-3, with D hard to call. The ends were cut back, 5 bases at V and 0 bases at J, with 5 bases in the middle. Germline lookup yields CDR1 SGHVS and CDR2 FQNEAQ. The CDR3 contains 13 residues. The CDR3: CASSGDSGNTIYF. The CDR3 DNA is TGTGCCAGCAGCGGGGACTCTGGAAACACCATATATTTT.

This chain joins TRBV6-5 and TRBJ1-2; D uncertain. The CDR3 is 13 residues long. CDR1 is MNHEY and CDR2 is SVGAGI in the germline V gene. Trimming stripped 6 bases from V and 4 bases from J, with 12 bases between. The CDR3 DNA is TGTGCCAGCAGCGAGACGGAAATCTATGGCTACACCTTC. It translates to CASSETEIYGYTF.

The count of this clone is one. The chain carries TRBV6-6 and TRBJ2-7; D is unresolved. V lost 5 bases and J 4 bases, leaving 9 bases between the germline ends. From germline, CDR1 is MNHNY and CDR2 SVGAGI (reference sequence). The CDR3 is 12 residues long. The CDR3 is CASSPMEYEQYF. CDR3 bases: TGTGCCAGCAGTCCGATGGAATACGAGCAGTACTTC.

Comment on this clone: This sample includes further DNA sequences coding for the same CDR3. The genes are TRBV18 and TRBJ2-7; D is uncertain. Trimming left V 6 bases short and J 7 bases short, with 10 bases between. In germline, CDR1 is KGHSH, CDR2 LQKENI. This CDR3 region has 11 residues. The CDR3 reads CASSPLGEQYF. The CDR3 DNA sequence: TGTGCCAGCTCCCCTTTGGGGGAGCAGTACTTC.

J is TRBJ2-7 and V is TRBV29-1; D unclear. Germline CDR1 reads SQVTM; CDR2 reads ANQGSEA. Trimming cost V 4 bases and J 3 bases, with 4 bases left between them. The CDR3 is 10 amino acids. The CDR3 DNA reads as TGCAGCGTTGTGGTCTACGAGCAGTACTTC. It yields the protein CSVVVYEQYF.